A single sample gave rise to the 5 T cell receptor beta chains below, sequenced in a study of OX40 agonist ivuxolimab in advanced cancers. Clones were read by immunoSEQ multiplex PCR, and TCRdb kept only the in-frame ones, dropping some. The sample holds some 70,000 clones, roughly 84% seen once. The input for sequencing was CD4+ or CD8+ T cells sorted from blood, taken in a trial of the OX40 agonist ivuxolimab. The receptors were gathered from an adult with an advanced solid tumor such as melanoma, head and neck, liver or kidney cancer.

The chain has TRBV19 and TRBJ2-7; 8 bases align to TRBD1. The germline V gene has CDR1 LNHDA and CDR2 SQIVND (reference sequence). V shed 8 bases and J 6 bases; nucleotides not matched to a gene: 12. This CDR3 has 14 amino acids. CDR3 in amino acids: CASRRTGQGAEQYF. DNA of the CDR3: TGTGCCAGTCGAAGGACAGGTCAGGGGGCCGAGCAGTACTTC.

The chain employs TRBV29-1 and TRBJ2-5; TRBD2 matches at 9 bases. CDR1 is SQVTM, CDR2 ANQGSEA, per germline. Germline trimming cut 6 bases from V and 3 bases from J; bases unmatched to any gene: 5. The CDR3 has 13 residues. Here the CDR3 reads CSVLVAGEETQYF. CDR3 coding DNA: TGCAGCGTCCTAGTAGCGGGGGAAGAGACCCAGTACTTC.

This chain uses TRBV19 with TRBJ2-1; 7 bases are a match to TRBD1. This CDR3 has 17 amino acids. Germline V gene sequence: CDR1 LNHDA, CDR2 SQIVND (reference sequence). With V trimmed by 5 bases and J by 5 bases, 15 bases remained unmatched. Written as DNA, the CDR3 is TGTGCCAGTAGTCCAGACAGGGTAGGGATGGGAAACAATGAGCAGTTCTTC. It codes for CASSPDRVGMGNNEQFF.

The J gene is TRBJ1-2, the V gene TRBV6-1, with D perhaps TRBD1 (5 bases). CDR1 and CDR2 from the germline V gene are MNHNS and SASEGT. This CDR3 is 16 amino acids long. V was clipped by 6 bases and J by 12 bases, with 29 bases between them. CDR3 protein: CASSETVGRALLSNTF. For the CDR3, the DNA is TGTGCCAGCAGCGAAACAGTGGGCAGGGCCCTTCTTTCCAACACCTTC.

A single count supports this clone. This chain links TRBV5-1 with TRBJ1-1, with no clear D. The CDR3 extends over 15 amino acids. CDR1 SGHRS and CDR2 YFSETQ come from the germline V gene. Trimming stripped 3 bases from V and 1 base from J, with 13 bases between. CDR3 amino acids: CASSSLGWENTEAFF. The DNA of the CDR3 is TGCGCCAGCAGCTCCCTAGGCTGGGAGAACACTGAAGCTTTCTTT.